The present TCR beta chain was sequenced within a study of blood T cells in healthy people across ages. This clonotype was found once. Germline loops: CDR1 SGHRS, CDR2 YFSETQ. After removal of 0 bases from V and 1 base from J, the junction contained 13 bases not matched to a gene. The CDR3 runs 20 residues. Next came a second PCR, run for about 7 to 11 cycles, which used a sample-barcoded 5' primer along with a J-beta primer mix. Every single cDNA molecule received a tag from a template-switch adaptor with 12 random nucleotides. MiXCR, run by TCRdb on the 5' RACE reads, gives a single entry per CDR3 protein. This table holds about 580,000 distinct CDR3 sequences, around 48% found once.

The chain joins TRBV5-1 to TRBJ2-3; 11 bases align to TRBD2. The receptor's source is a man older than 75 in good health. What was sequenced was blood. CDR3 nucleotide sequence: TGCGCCAGCAGCTTGGAAATAGCGGGAGGGCTCGGAAAGCGCACAGATACGCAGTATTTT. Translating it yields CASSLEIAGGLGKRTDTQYF.